This T cell receptor beta chain was identified during a study of T cells in localized non-small cell lung cancer. Profiled with immunoSEQ multiplex PCR; TCRdb holds only in-frame clones, not every one. The sample has roughly 39,000 clones, about 76% seen once; the top ten hold about 37%. The sequences come from PBMCs, collected before any cancer treatment. The TCR sequence derives from a woman aged 40-69 years with stage II squamous cell lung carcinoma.

The CDR3 loop is CASSPTTWTGELFF. The CDR3 coding sequence is TGTGCCAGCAGCCCCACGACCTGGACCGGGGAGCTGTTTTTT. This rearrangement joins TRBV7-2 to TRBJ2-2; D is unresolved. Germline loops: CDR1 SGHTA, CDR2 FQGNSA. The CDR3 loop spans 14 amino acids. V lost 5 bases to trimming and J lost 5 bases, with 12 bases between them.